This T cell receptor (beta chain) was retrieved from a study of cytomegalovirus exposure and HLA in healthy donors. CDR1 and CDR2 (germline): LGHNA, YNFKEQ. The V end was cut by 1 base, the J end by 1 base, with 14 bases between. The CDR3 consists of 16 residues. A multiplex PCR was run with 60 Vbeta primers and 13 Jbeta primers. Assay used: immunoSEQ multiplex PCR; TCRdb lists only in-frame clones, some missing. Found here are about 20,000 clones, around 82% of them singletons; the top ten hold approximately 7.4%. The source is a man aged 55 to 70 in good health and CMV-seronegative. V usage is TRBV4-2 and J usage is TRBJ2-7; a possible D gene is TRBD2 (6 bases). Sequencing used PBMCs. CDR3 region: CASSQAPGTRSYEQYF. Written as DNA, the CDR3 is TGTGCCAGCAGCCAAGCCCCCGGGACTCGATCCTACGAGCAGTACTTC.